The entry below gives a single T cell receptor (beta chain) sequence along with its context. Its antigen remains unknown. In germline, CDR1 is MNHNY, CDR2 SVGAGI (reference sequence). Deletions cut 6 bases from V and 1 base from J, with 13 bases between. The CDR3 has 15 amino acids. The data derive from a study of CD8 T cells in Susac syndrome. Findings and caveats of the study: The study's TCR sequencing and HLA analysis drew on a certain number of individuals. That number was acknowledged as relatively small.

From blood CD8+ and CD4+ T cells, TCR beta sequences were generated. RNA, at 0.5 to 1 ug, was reverse transcribed with random hexamers. TCR beta CDR3 was amplified by immunoSEQ multiplex PCR. This amplification extended across 54 Vbeta and 13 Jbeta segments. One entry per CDR3 protein results from TCRdb running MiXCR on the immunoSEQ multiplex PCR reads. The sample has around 120,000 distinct CDR3 sequences, 85% to 95% seen once; the top ten hold 0.093%. The chain links TRBV6-6 to TRBJ1-5, with D perhaps matching TRBD1 (6 bases). The TCR originated in a human donor with multiple sclerosis. Material for sequencing was CD4+ T cells from PBMCs. CDR3 amino acids: CASRMTQGSNQPQHF. The DNA of the CDR3 is TGTGCCAGCAGGATGACACAGGGAAGCAATCAGCCCCAGCATTTT.